This T cell receptor (beta chain) is drawn from a study of OX40 agonist ivuxolimab in advanced cancers. Study summary: Across the patients, intravenous ivuxolimab was delivered every 2 weeks at 0.01 to 10 mg/kg. Partial responses were achieved by three patients, of whom one had hepatocellular carcinoma and two had cutaneous melanoma. Whole-study findings and limits: Expanded clones tended on average to be more numerous among CD8+ T cells than CD4+. Low levels of normalized T-cell clonal expansion also appeared in some nonresponders.

Comments on this clone: The antigen is undetermined.

Sequencing used immunoSEQ multiplex PCR; TCRdb keeps in-frame clones, though not all of them. The sample yields around 35,000 clones, 60% to 80% seen once. The CDR3 runs 11 residues. Germline CDR1 is DFQATT and CDR2 is SNEGSKA (reference sequence). V lost 5 bases and J lost 7, with 12 bases in between. The sequencing used CD4+ or CD8+ T cells sorted from blood, collected in a trial of the OX40 agonist ivuxolimab. The clonotype was recovered from an adult with an advanced solid tumor such as melanoma, head and neck, liver or kidney cancer. The chain combines TRBV20-1 with TRBJ2-7; possibly TRBD1 or TRBD2 for D (5 bases each). The DNA of the CDR3 is TGCAGTGCTCTGGGACCCCTGGAGCAGTACTTC. It is translated as CSALGPLEQYF.